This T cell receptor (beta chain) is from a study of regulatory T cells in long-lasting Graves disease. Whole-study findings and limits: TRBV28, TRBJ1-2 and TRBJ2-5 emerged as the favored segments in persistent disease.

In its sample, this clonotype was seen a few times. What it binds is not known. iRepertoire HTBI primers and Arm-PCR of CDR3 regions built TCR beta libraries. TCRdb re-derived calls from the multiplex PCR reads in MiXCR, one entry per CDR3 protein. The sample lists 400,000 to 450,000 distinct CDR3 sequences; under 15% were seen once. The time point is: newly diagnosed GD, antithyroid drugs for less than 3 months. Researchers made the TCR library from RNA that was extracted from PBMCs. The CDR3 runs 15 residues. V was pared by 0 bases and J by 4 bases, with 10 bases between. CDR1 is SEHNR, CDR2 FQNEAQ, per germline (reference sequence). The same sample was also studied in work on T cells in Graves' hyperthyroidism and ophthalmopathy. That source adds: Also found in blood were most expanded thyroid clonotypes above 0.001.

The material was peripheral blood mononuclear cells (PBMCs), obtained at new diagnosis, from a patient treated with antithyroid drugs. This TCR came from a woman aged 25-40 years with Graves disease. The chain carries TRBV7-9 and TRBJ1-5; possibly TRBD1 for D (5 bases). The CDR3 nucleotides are TGTGCCAGCAGCTTAGCGGGCGGGGCTAATCAGCCCCAGCATTTT. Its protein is CASSLAGGANQPQHF.